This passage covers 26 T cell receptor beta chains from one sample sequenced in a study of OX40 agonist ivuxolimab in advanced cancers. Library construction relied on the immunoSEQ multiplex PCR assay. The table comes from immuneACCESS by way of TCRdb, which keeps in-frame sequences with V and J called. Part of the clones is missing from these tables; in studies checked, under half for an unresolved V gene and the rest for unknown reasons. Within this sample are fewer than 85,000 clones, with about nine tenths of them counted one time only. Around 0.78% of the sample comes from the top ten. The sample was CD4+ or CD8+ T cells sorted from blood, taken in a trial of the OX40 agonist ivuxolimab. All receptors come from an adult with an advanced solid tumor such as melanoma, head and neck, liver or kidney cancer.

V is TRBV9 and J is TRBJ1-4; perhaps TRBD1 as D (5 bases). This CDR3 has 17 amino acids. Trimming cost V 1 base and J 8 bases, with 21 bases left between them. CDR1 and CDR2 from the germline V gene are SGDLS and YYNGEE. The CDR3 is CASSVSASQGIGEKLFF. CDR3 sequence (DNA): TGTGCCAGCAGCGTATCGGCGTCCCAGGGAATTGGAGAAAAACTGTTTTTT.

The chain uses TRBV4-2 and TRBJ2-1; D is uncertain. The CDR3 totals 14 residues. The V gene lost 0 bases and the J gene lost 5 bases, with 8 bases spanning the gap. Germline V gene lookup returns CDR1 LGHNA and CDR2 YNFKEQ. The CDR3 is CASSQDSGHNEQFF. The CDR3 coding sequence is TGTGCCAGCAGCCAAGATTCGGGTCACAATGAGCAGTTCTTC.

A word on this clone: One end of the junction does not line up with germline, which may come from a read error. As DNA, the CDR3 is TGTGCCAGCAGCCAAGCACTGGGAACTAATGAAAAACTGTTTTTT. It is translated as CASSQALGTNEKLFF. The chain has TRBV5-1 and TRBJ1-4; D is undetermined. The CDR3 runs to 15 residues. CDR1 SGHRS and CDR2 YFSETQ come from the germline V gene. The full variable domain, completed using reference TRBV5-1 and TRBJ1-4, is KAGVTQTPRYLIKTRGQQVTLSCSPISGHRSVSWYQQTPGQGLQFLFEYFSETQRNKGNFPGRFSGRQFSNSRSEMNVSTLELGDSALYLCASSQALGTNEKLFFGSGTQLSVL.

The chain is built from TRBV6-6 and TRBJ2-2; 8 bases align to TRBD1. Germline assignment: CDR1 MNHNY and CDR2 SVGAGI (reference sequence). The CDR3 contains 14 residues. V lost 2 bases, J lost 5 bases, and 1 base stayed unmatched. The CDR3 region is CASSYRQGTGELFF. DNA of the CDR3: TGTGCCAGCAGTTACCGACAGGGGACCGGGGAGCTGTTTTTT.

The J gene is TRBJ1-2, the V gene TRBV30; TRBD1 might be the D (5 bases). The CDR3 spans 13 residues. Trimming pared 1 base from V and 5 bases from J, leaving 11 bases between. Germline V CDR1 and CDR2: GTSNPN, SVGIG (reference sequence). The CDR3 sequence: CAWSGGRQYGYTF. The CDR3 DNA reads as TGTGCCTGGAGTGGGGGGAGACAGTATGGCTACACCTTC. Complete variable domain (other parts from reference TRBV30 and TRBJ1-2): SQTIHQWPATLVQPVGSPLSLECTVEGTSNPNLYWYRQAAGRGLQLLFYSVGIGQISSEVPQNLSASRPQDRQFILSSKKLLLSDSGFYLCAWSGGRQYGYTFGSGTRLTVV.

The CDR3 loop is CASSRGTASNQPQHF. In DNA form, the CDR3 reads TGTGCCAGCAGTAGAGGGACAGCTAGCAATCAGCCCCAGCATTTT. The V gene is TRBV27, the J gene TRBJ1-5, with 7 nucleotides matching TRBD1. With 5 bases clipped from V and 0 bases from J, the junction kept 4 bases outside the gene matches. The germline V gene encodes CDR1 MNHEY and CDR2 SMNVEV (reference sequence). The CDR3 totals 15 residues.

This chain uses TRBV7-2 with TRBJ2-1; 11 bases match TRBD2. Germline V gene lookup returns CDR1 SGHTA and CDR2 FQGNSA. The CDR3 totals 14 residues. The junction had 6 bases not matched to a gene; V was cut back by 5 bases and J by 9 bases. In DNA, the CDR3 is TGTGCCAGCAGCGCACTCGGGACTAGCGGTGAGCAGTTCTTC. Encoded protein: CASSALGTSGEQFF.

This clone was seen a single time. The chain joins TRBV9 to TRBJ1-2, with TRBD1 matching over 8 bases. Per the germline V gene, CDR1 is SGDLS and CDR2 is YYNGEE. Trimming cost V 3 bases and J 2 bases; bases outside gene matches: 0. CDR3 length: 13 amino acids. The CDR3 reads CASSAGGNYGYTF. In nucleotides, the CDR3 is TGTGCCAGCAGCGCAGGGGGCAACTATGGCTACACCTTC.

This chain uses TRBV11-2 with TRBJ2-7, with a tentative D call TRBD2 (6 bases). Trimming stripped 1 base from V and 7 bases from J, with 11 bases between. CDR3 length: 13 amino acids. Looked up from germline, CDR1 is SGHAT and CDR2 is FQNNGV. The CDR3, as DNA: TGTGCCAGCAGCTTAGTTTCCCGGGAGGAGCAGTACTTC. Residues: CASSLVSREEQYF.

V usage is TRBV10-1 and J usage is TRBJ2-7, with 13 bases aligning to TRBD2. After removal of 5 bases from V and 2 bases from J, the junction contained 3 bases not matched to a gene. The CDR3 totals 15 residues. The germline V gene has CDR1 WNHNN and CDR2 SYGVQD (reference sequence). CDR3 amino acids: CASSPTSGGPYEQYF. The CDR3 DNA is TGCGCCAGCAGTCCGACTAGCGGGGGGCCCTACGAGCAGTACTTC.

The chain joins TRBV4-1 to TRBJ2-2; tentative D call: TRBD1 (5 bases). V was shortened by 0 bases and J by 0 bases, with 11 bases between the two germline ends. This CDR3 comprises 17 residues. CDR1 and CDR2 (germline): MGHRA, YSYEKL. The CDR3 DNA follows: TGCGCCAGCAGCCAAGATCATGCCAGGGCGAACACCGGGGAGCTGTTTTTT. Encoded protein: CASSQDHARANTGELFF.

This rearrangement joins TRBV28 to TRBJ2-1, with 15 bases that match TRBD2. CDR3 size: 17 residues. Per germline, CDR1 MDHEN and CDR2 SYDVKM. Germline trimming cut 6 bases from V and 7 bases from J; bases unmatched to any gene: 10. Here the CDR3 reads CASRPGGLAGGTNEQFF. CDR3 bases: TGTGCCAGCAGACCAGGGGGACTAGCGGGGGGTACGAATGAGCAGTTCTTC.

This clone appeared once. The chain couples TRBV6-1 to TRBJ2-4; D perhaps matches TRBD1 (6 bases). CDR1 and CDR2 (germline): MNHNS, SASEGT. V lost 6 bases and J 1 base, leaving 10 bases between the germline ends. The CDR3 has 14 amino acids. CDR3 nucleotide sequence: TGTGCCAGCAGCCAGGGGAAGGCCAAAAACATTCAGTACTTC. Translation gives CASSQGKAKNIQYF.

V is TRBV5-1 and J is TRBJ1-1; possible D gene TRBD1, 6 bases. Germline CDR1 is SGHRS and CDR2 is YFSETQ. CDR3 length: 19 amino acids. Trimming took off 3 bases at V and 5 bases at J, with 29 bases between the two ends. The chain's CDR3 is CASSYRQSGPLRGGTEAFF. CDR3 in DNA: TGCGCCAGCAGCTACAGACAGAGTGGGCCCCTCCGAGGGGGTACTGAAGCTTTCTTT.

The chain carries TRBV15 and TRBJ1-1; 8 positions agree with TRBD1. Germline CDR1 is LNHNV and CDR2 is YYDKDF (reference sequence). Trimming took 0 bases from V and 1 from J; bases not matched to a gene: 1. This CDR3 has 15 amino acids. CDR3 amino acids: CATSREGQANTEAFF. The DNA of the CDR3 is TGTGCCACCAGCAGAGAGGGACAGGCGAACACTGAAGCTTTCTTT.

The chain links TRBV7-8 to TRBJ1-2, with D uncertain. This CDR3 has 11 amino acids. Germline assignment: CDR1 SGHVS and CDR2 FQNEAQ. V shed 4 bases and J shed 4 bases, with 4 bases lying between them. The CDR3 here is CASSSGYGYTF. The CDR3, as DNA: TGTGCCAGCAGCTCTGGCTATGGCTACACCTTC.

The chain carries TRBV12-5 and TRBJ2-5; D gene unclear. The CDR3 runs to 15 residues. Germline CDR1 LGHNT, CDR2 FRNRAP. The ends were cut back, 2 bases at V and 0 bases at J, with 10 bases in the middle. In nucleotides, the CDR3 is TGTGCTAGTGGTTTGAACTGGCCCAACCAAGAGACCCAGTACTTC. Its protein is CASGLNWPNQETQYF.

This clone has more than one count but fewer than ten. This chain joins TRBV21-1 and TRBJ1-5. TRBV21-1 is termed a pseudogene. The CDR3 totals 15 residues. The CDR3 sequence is CASSKEGEGHQPQHF. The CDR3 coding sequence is TGTGCCAGCAGCAAAGAGGGCGAGGGCCATCAGCCCCAGCATTTT.

The CDR3 nucleotides are TGTGCCAGTAGTATCGAGGCGAGTCTCAATCAGCCCCAGCATTTT. Encoded protein: CASSIEASLNQPQHF. V is TRBV19 and J is TRBJ1-5; D ambiguous. Germline values: CDR1 LNHDA, CDR2 SQIVND (reference sequence). V gave up 3 bases and J gave up 3 bases, with 12 bases separating them. This CDR3 has 15 residues. The full variable domain, rest sourced from reference TRBV19 and TRBJ1-5, is DGGITQSPKYLFRKEGQNVTLSCEQNLNHDAMYWYRQDPGQGLRLIYYSQIVNDFQKGDIAEGYSVSREKKESFPLTVTSAQKNPTAFYLCASSIEASLNQPQHFGDGTRLSIL.

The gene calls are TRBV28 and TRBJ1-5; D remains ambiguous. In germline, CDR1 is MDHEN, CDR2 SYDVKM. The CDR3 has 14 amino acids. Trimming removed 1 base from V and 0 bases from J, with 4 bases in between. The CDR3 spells CASSLFGSNQPQHF. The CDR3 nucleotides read TGTGCCAGCAGTTTATTTGGTAGCAATCAGCCCCAGCATTTT.

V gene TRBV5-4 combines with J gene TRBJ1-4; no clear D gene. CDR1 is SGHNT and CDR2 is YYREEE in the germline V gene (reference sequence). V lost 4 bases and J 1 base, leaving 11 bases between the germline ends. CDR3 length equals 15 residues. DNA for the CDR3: TGTGCCAGCAGCCTGGCGATACGAACTAATGAAAAACTGTTTTTT. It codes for CASSLAIRTNEKLFF.

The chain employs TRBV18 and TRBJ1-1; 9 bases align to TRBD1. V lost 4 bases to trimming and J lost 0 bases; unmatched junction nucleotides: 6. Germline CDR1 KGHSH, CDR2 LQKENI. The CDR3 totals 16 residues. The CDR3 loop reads CASSQSGTGMNTEAFF. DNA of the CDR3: TGTGCCAGCTCACAATCCGGGACAGGGATGAACACTGAAGCTTTCTTT.

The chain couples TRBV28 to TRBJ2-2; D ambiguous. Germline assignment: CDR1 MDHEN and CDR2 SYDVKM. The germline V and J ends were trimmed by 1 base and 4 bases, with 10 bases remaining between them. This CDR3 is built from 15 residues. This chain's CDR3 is CASSLSSLGTGELFF. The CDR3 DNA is TGTGCCAGCAGTTTATCGTCGCTGGGCACCGGGGAGCTGTTTTTT.

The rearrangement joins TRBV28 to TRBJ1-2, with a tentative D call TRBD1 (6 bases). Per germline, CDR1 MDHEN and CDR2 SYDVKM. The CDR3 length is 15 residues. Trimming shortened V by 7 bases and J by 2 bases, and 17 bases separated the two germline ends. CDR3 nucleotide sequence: TGTGCCAGCAAGCGAGGGGGGGTGACGAACTATGGCTACACCTTC. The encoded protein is CASKRGGVTNYGYTF.

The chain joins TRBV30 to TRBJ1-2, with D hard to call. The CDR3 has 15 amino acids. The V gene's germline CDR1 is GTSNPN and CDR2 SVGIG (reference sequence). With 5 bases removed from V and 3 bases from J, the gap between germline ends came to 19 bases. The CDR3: CAWVPLRNADYGYTF. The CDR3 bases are TGTGCCTGGGTACCCCTAAGGAATGCGGACTATGGCTACACCTTC. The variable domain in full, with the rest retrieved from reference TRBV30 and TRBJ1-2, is SQTIHQWPATLVQPVGSPLSLECTVEGTSNPNLYWYRQAAGRGLQLLFYSVGIGQISSEVPQNLSASRPQDRQFILSSKKLLLSDSGFYLCAWVPLRNADYGYTFGSGTRLTVV.

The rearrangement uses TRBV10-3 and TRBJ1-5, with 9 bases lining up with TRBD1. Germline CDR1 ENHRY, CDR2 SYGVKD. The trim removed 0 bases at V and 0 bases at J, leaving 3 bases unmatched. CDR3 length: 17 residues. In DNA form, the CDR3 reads TGTGCCATCAGTGAGTCTAAGGACAGGGGTAGCAATCAGCCCCAGCATTTT. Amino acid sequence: CAISESKDRGSNQPQHF.